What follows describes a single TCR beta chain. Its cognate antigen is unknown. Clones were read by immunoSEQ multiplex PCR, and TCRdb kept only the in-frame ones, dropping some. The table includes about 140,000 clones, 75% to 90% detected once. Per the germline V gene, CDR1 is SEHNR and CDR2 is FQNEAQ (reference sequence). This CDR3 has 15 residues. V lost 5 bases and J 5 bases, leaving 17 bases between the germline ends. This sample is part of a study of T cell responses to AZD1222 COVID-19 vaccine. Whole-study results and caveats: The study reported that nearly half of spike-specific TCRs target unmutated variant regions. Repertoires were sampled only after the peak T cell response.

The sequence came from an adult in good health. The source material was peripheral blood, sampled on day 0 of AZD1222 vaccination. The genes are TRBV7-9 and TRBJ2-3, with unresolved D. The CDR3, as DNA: TGTGCCAGCAGCCCCCCCACCCTCCGGCAAGATACGCAGTATTTT. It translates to CASSPPTLRQDTQYF.